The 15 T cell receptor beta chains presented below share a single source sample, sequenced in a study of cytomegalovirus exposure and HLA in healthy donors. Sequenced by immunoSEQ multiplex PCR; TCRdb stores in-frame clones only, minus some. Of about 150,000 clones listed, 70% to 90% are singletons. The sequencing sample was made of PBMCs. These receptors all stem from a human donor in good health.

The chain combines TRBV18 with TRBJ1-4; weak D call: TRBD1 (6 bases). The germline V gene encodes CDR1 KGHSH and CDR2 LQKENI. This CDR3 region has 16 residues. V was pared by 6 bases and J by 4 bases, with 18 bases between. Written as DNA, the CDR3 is TGTGCCAGCTCGCTGGGGGCGGACAGCGGTAATGAAAAACTGTTTTTT. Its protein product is CASSLGADSGNEKLFF.

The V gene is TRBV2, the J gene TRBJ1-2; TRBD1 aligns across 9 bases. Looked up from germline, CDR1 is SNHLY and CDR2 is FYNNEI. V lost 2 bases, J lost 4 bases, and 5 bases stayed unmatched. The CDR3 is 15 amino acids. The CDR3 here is CASSERLGQGYGYTF. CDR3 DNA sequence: TGTGCCAGCAGTGAAAGATTGGGACAGGGCTATGGCTACACCTTC.

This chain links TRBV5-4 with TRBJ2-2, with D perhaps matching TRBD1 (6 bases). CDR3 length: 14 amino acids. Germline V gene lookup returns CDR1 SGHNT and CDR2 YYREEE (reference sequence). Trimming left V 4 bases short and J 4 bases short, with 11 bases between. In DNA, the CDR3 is TGTGCCAGCAGCAGGGACACACTCACCGGGGAGCTGTTTTTT. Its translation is CASSRDTLTGELFF.

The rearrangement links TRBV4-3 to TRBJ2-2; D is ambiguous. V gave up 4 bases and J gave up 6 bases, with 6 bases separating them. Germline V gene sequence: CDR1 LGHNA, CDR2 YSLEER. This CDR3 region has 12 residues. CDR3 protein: CASSPFAGELFF. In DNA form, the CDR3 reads TGCGCCAGCAGCCCTTTTGCCGGGGAGCTGTTTTTT.

CDR3 nucleotides: TGTGCCAGCAGTTTCCCAAACAGGGCTGGCTACACCTTC. Residues: CASSFPNRAGYTF. This chain links TRBV6-5 with TRBJ1-2, with D perhaps matching TRBD1 (6 bases). V was shortened by 4 bases and J by 7 bases, with 13 bases between the two germline ends. The CDR3 is 13 amino acids. Germline lookup yields CDR1 MNHEY and CDR2 SVGAGI.

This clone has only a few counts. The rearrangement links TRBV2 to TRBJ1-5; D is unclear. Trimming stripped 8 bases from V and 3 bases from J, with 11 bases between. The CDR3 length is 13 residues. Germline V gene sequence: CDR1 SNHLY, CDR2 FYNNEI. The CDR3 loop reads CASDLGANQPQHF. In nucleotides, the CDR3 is TGTGCCAGCGACTTAGGTGCCAATCAGCCCCAGCATTTT.

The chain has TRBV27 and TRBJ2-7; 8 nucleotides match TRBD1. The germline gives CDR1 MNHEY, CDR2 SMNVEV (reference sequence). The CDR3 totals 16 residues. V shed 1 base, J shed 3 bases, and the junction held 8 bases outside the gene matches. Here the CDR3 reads CASSLFRPGGIYEQYF. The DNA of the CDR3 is TGTGCCAGCAGTTTATTTCGACCAGGGGGCATCTACGAGCAGTACTTC.

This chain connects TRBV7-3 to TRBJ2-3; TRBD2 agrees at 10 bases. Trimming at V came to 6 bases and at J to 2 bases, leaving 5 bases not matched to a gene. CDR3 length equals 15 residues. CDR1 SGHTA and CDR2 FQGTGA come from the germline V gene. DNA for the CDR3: TGTGCCAGCAGACGGACTAGCGGAGACACAGATACGCAGTATTTT. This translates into CASRRTSGDTDTQYF.

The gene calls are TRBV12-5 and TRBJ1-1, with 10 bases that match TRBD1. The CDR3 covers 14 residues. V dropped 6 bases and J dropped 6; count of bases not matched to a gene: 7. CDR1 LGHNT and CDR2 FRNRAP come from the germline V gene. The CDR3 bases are TGTGCTAGTGGCCGACAGGGGGCCTGGGCTGAAGCTTTCTTT. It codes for CASGRQGAWAEAFF. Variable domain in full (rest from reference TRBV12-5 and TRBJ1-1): DARVTQTPRHKVTEMGQEVTMRCQPILGHNTVFWYRQTMMQGLELLAYFRNRAPLDDSGMPKDRFSAEMPDATLATLKIQPSEPRDSAVYFCASGRQGAWAEAFFGQGTRLTVV.

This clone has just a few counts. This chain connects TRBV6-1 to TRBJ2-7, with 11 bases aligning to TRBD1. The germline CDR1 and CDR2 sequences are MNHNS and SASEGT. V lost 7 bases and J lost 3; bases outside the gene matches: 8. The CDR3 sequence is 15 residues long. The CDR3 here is CASTPWGQGDYEQYF. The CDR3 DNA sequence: TGTGCCAGCACTCCCTGGGGACAGGGGGACTACGAGCAGTACTTC.

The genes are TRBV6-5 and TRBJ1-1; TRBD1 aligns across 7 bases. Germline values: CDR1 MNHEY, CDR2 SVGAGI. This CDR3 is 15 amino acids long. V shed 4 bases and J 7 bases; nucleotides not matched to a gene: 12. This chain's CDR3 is CASSFRRDSEGEAFF. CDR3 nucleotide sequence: TGTGCCAGCAGTTTCCGCCGGGACAGTGAGGGTGAAGCTTTCTTT.

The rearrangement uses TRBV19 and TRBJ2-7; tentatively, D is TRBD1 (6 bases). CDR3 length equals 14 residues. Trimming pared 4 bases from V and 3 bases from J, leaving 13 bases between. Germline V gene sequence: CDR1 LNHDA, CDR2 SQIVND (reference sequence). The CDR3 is CASSRTQTGYEQYF. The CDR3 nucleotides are TGTGCCAGTAGTAGAACACAGACAGGCTACGAGCAGTACTTC.

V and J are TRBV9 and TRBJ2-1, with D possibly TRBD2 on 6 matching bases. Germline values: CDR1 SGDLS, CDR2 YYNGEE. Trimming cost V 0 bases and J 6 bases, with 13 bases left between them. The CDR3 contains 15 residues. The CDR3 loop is CASSVGRGEVNEQFF. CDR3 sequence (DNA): TGTGCCAGCAGCGTAGGGAGGGGCGAGGTCAATGAGCAGTTCTTC.

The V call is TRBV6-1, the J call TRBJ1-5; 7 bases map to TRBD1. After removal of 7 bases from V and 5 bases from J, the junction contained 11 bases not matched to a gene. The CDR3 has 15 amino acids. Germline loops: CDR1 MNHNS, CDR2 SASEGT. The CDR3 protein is CASIQGWGEYQPQHF. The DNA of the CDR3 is TGTGCCAGCATACAGGGGTGGGGAGAGTATCAGCCCCAGCATTTT.

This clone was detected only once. DNA of the CDR3: TGTGCCAGTAGTAAGACAGCGAATCAGCCCCAGCATTTT. Translation: CASSKTANQPQHF. The genes are TRBV19 and TRBJ1-5, with D possibly being TRBD1 (5 bases). CDR3 size: 13 residues. The germline CDR1 and CDR2 sequences are LNHDA and SQIVND (reference sequence). Trimming stripped 4 bases from V and 4 bases from J, with 8 bases between. Variable domain in full (rest from reference TRBV19 and TRBJ1-5): DGGITQSPKYLFRKEGQNVTLSCEQNLNHDAMYWYRQDPGQGLRLIYYSQIVNDFQKGDIAEGYSVSREKKESFPLTVTSAQKNPTAFYLCASSKTANQPQHFGDGTRLSIL.